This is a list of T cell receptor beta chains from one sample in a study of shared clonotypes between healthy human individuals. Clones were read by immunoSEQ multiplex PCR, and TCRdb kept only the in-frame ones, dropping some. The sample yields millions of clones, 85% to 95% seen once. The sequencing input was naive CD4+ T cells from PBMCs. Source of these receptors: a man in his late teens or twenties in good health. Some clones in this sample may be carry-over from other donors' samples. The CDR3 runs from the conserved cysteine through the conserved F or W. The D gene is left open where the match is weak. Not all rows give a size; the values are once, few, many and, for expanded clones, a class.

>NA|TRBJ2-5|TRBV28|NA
CASRGRTLGEQYF
TGTGCCAGCAGGGGACGGACCTTGGGGGAGCAGTACTTC
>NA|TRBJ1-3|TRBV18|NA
CASSPRDSSGNTIYF
TGTGCCAGCTCACCACGTGACAGCTCTGGAAACACCATATATTTT
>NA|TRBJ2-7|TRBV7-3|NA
CASSLATQQERREQYF
TGTGCCAGCAGCTTAGCCACCCAGCAAGAGCGACGAGAGCAGTACTTC
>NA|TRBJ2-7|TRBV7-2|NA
CASSLARVWEQYF
TGTGCCAGCAGCTTAGCGCGGGTTTGGGAGCAGTACTTC
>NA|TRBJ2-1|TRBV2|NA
CASGALASYNEQFF
TGTGCCAGCGGAGCCTTGGCCTCCTACAATGAGCAGTTCTTC
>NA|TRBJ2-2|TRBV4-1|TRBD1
CASSREGQGLGTGELFF
TGCGCCAGCAGCCGAGAAGGACAGGGGTTGGGCACCGGGGAGCTGTTTTTT
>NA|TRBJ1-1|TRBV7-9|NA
CASSLTVNTEAFF
TGTGCCAGCAGCCTAACGGTGAACACTGAAGCTTTCTTT
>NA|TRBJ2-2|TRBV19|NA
CASRLGRTLTGELFF
TGTGCCAGTAGATTAGGACGGACACTCACCGGGGAGCTGTTTTTT
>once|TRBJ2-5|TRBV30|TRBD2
CAWSVFRAGRGEETQYF
TGTGCCTGGAGTGTATTCAGGGCAGGGAGGGGAGAAGAGACCCAGTACTTC
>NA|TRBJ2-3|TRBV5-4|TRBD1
CASSRSAGGQDTQYF
TGTGCCAGCAGCCGCTCGGCAGGGGGACAAGATACGCAGTATTTT
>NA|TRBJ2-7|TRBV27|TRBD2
CASSLLGGGAGAPYEQYF
TGTGCCAGCAGTTTACTAGGAGGAGGGGCGGGAGCGCCCTACGAGCAGTACTTC
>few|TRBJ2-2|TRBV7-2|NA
CASSLFQTNTGELFF
TGTGCCAGCAGCTTATTCCAGACGAACACCGGGGAGCTGTTTTTT
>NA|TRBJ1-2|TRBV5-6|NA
CASSLAGGDGYTF
TGTGCCAGCAGCTTGGCGGGAGGGGATGGCTACACCTTC
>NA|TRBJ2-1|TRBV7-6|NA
CASSLFRADNEQFF
TGTGCCAGCAGCTTATTTAGGGCGGACAATGAGCAGTTCTTC
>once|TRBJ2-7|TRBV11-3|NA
CASSLGPNRYEQYF
TGTGCCAGCAGCTTAGGGCCGAATCGCTACGAGCAGTACTTC
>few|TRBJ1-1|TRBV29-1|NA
CSVSGTGQAFF
TGCAGCGTTTCCGGGACCGGGCAAGCTTTCTTT
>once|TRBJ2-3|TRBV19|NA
CASHRGDTQYF
TGTGCCAGTCATCGAGGGGATACGCAGTATTTT
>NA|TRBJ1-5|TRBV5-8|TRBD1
CASSSLVSGGENQPQHF
TGTGCCAGCAGCTCCTTGGTGTCAGGGGGCGAGAATCAGCCCCAGCATTTT
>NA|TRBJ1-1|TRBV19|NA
CASKSVRVNTEAFF
TGTGCCAGTAAGTCAGTACGGGTGAACACTGAAGCTTTCTTT
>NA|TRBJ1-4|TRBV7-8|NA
CASSLYVGARPEKLFF
TGTGCCAGCAGCTTATATGTGGGGGCCCGACCCGAAAAACTGTTTTTT
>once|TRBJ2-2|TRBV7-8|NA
CASSLGGGNRGAGELFF
TGTGCCAGCAGCTTAGGAGGCGGGAACAGGGGCGCCGGGGAGCTGTTTTTT
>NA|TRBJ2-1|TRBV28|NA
CASTDYLEQFF
TGTGCCAGCACGGACTATTTGGAGCAGTTCTTC
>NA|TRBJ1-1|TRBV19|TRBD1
CASSRRTGWDTEAFF
TGTGCCAGTAGTCGTCGGACAGGGTGGGACACTGAAGCTTTCTTT
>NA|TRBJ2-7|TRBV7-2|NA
CASSLSGRISYEQYF
TGTGCCAGCAGCTTATCGGGACGGATTTCATACGAGCAGTACTTC
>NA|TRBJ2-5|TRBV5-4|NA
CASSLGGGEPQETQYF
TGTGCCAGCAGCTTGGGGGGGGGCGAACCCCAAGAGACCCAGTACTTC
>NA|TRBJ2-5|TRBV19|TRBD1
CASSIRQGPGTQYF
TGTGCCAGTAGTATCCGACAGGGTCCGGGGACCCAGTACTTC
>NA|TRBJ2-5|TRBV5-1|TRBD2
CASSLATSGQETQYF
TGCGCCAGCAGCTTGGCGACTAGCGGGCAAGAGACCCAGTACTTC
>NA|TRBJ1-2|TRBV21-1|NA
CASSNVNRDRGRDGYTF
TGTGCCAGCAGCAACGTTAACCGGGACAGGGGGCGCGATGGCTACACCTTC
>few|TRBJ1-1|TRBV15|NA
CATSIDLNTEAFF
TGTGCCACCAGCATCGACCTTAACACTGAAGCTTTCTTT
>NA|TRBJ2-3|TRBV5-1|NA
CASRDGTDTQYF
TGCGCCAGCAGGGACGGCACAGATACGCAGTATTTT
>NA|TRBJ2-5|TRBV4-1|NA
CASGRKGGLGETQYF
TGCGCCAGCGGGAGGAAGGGGGGACTCGGGGAGACCCAGTACTTC
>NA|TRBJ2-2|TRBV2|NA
CASSSYGHTNTGELFF
TGTGCCAGCAGTAGCTACGGACACACGAACACCGGGGAGCTGTTTTTT
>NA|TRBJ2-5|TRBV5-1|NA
CASSPAMWQETQYF
TGCGCCAGCAGCCCCGCGATGTGGCAAGAGACCCAGTACTTC
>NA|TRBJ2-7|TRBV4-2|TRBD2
CASSQDLAGRYEQYF
TGTGCCAGCAGCCAAGATCTAGCGGGGAGGTACGAGCAGTACTTC
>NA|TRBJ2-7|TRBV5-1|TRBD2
CASSLEISGRGYEQYF
TGCGCCAGCAGCCTGGAGATTAGCGGGAGGGGGTACGAGCAGTACTTC
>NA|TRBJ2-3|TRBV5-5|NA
CASSRGRSAGTDTQYF
TGTGCCAGCAGCCGCGGACGGTCGGCCGGCACAGATACGCAGTATTTT
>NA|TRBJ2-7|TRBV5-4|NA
CASSFPKGQASGEQYF
TGTGCCAGCAGCTTTCCAAAGGGGCAGGCATCTGGCGAGCAGTACTTC
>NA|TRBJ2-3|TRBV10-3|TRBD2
CAISGGRVAGGRDTQYF
TGTGCCATCAGTGGGGGCAGGGTAGCGGGCGGCCGGGATACGCAGTATTTT
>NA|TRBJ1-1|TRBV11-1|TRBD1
CASSFNGQANTEAFF
TGTGCCAGCAGCTTCAACGGACAGGCGAACACTGAAGCTTTCTTT
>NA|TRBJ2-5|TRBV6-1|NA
CASSELVYQETQYF
TGTGCCAGCAGTGAATTGGTGTACCAAGAGACCCAGTACTTC
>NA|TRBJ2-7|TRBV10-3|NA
CATTRDSYEQYF
TGTGCCACGACCCGGGACTCCTACGAGCAGTACTTC
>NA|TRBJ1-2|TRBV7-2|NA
CASSSRDPRGYTF
TGTGCCAGCAGCTCCCGGGACCCTCGTGGCTACACCTTC
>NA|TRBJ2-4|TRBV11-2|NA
CASSSQGSKNIQYF
TGTGCCAGCAGCTCCCAGGGATCCAAAAACATTCAGTACTTC
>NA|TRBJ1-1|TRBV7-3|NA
CASSPQMNTEAFF
TGTGCCAGCAGCCCACAGATGAACACTGAAGCTTTCTTT
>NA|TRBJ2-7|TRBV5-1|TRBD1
CASSSGPGQQTYEQYF
TGCGCCAGCAGCTCGGGACCGGGACAGCAGACCTACGAGCAGTACTTC
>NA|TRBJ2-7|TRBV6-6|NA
CASSYWGREQYF
TGTGCCAGCAGTTACTGGGGGAGGGAGCAGTACTTC
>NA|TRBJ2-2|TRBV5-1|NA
CASSLLPLSTNTGELFF
TGCGCCAGCAGCTTGCTGCCTCTATCGACGAACACCGGGGAGCTGTTTTTT
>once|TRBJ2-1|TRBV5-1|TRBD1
CASSLAGTGFDEQFF
TGCGCCAGCAGCTTGGCCGGGACAGGATTCGATGAGCAGTTCTTC
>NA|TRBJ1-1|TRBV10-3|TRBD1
CAISEGAGGAYTEAFF
TGTGCCATCAGTGAAGGGGCAGGGGGCGCATACACTGAAGCTTTCTTT
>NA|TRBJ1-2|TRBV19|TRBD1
CASSIDKLGQGHGYTF
TGTGCCAGTAGTATAGACAAACTGGGACAGGGACATGGCTACACCTTC
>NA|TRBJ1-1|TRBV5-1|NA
CASSLEGGNTEAFF
TGCGCCAGCAGCTTGGAGGGGGGAAACACTGAAGCTTTCTTT